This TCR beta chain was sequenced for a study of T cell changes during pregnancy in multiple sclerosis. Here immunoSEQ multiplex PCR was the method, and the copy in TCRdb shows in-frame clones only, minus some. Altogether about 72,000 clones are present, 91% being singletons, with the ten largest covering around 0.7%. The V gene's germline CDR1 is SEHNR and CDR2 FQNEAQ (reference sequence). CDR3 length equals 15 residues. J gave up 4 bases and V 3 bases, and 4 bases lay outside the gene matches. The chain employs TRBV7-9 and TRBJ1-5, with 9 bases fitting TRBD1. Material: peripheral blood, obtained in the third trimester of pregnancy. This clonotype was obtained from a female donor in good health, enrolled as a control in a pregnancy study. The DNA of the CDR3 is TGTGCCAGCAGCTTGGGGACAGGGAGTAATCAGCCCCAGCATTTT. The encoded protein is CASSLGTGSNQPQHF.